Shown below are 18 T cell receptor beta chains from a single sample sequenced in a study of radiation and T cells in renal cell carcinoma. Time point here: baseline pretreatment blood. The treatment here: 15 Gy SBRT to primary tumor, nephrectomy 4 weeks later. Here immunoSEQ multiplex PCR was the method, and the copy in TCRdb shows in-frame clones only, minus some. The table has about 59,000 clones, around 72% seen once. Sequenced here: blood, sampled from a patient whose treatment included radiotherapy and nephrectomy. These receptors were collected from a man aged 60 to 75 with renal cell carcinoma.

The chain links TRBV5-1 to TRBJ2-7; D gene unclear. V lost 6 bases and J 1 base, leaving 20 bases between the germline ends. CDR3 length: 16 amino acids. Germline V gene sequence: CDR1 SGHRS, CDR2 YFSETQ. The CDR3 spells CASTPEARQKSYEQYV. As DNA, the CDR3 is TGCGCCAGCACCCCTGAAGCCAGGCAGAAATCCTACGAGCAGTACGTC.

This clone occurred once. This chain connects TRBV7-8 to TRBJ2-5; no clear D. The V end lost 3 bases, the J end lost 10 bases, and 12 bases lay between the germline ends. The CDR3 contains 12 residues. The germline gives CDR1 SGHVS, CDR2 FQNEAQ. CDR3 region: CASSLDWVDQYF. CDR3 nucleotide sequence: TGTGCCAGCAGCTTGGATTGGGTGGACCAGTACTTC. Drawing the rest from reference TRBV7-8 and TRBJ2-5, the complete variable domain is GAGVSQSPRYKVAKRGQDVALRCDPISGHVSLFWYQQALGQGPEFLTYFQNEAQLDKSGLPSDRFFAERPEGSVSTLKIQRTQQEDSAVYLCASSLDWVDQYFGPGTRLLVL.

The rearrangement uses TRBV4-3 and TRBJ2-3, with D possibly TRBD1 on 6 matching bases. Trimming left V 0 bases short and J 2 bases short, with 9 bases between. There are 15 residues in the CDR3. Looked up from germline, CDR1 is LGHNA and CDR2 is YSLEER. For the CDR3, the DNA is TGCGCCAGCAGCCAAGAACCAGGGGTCACAGATACGCAGTATTTT. This translates into CASSQEPGVTDTQYF.

The J gene is TRBJ1-6, the V gene TRBV7-9; 9 bases match TRBD1. Germline assignment: CDR1 SEHNR and CDR2 FQNEAQ (reference sequence). The CDR3 is 14 amino acids. With V trimmed by 4 bases and J by 12 bases, 7 bases remained unmatched. CDR3 DNA: TGTGCCAGCAGCTACGGGACAGGGTCCGAACCCCTCCACTTT. It translates to CASSYGTGSEPLHF.

The chain is built from TRBV20-1 and TRBJ2-7; a possible D gene is TRBD1 (5 bases). V lost 3 bases and J lost 2, with 5 bases in between. CDR3 size: 11 residues. Per the germline V gene, CDR1 is DFQATT and CDR2 is SNEGSKA (reference sequence). The CDR3: CSARGPYEQYF. DNA for the CDR3: TGCAGTGCTAGGGGGCCCTACGAGCAGTACTTC.

The V and J genes are TRBV10-3 and TRBJ2-5, with 7 positions matching TRBD1. This CDR3 is built from 17 residues. From germline, CDR1 is ENHRY and CDR2 SYGVKD. The V and J ends lost 4 bases and 0 bases, in that order; junction bases with no gene match: 11. CDR3 residues: CAISATWTGGYQETQYF. The CDR3, as DNA: TGTGCCATCAGTGCCACGTGGACAGGCGGGTACCAAGAGACCCAGTACTTC.

The chain carries TRBV7-3 and TRBJ2-7, with TRBD2 matching 9 bases. This CDR3 has 16 amino acids. Germline CDR1 reads SGHTA; CDR2 reads FQGTGA. The V and J ends lost 5 bases and 0 bases, in that order; junction bases with no gene match: 8. This CDR3 reads CASSLTGLADSYEQYV. CDR3 in DNA: TGTGCCAGCAGCCTGACGGGACTAGCAGACTCCTACGAGCAGTACGTC.

In its sample, this clone was seen a few times. The J gene is TRBJ2-7, the V gene TRBV11-2, with D possibly matching TRBD1 (6 bases). CDR3 length: 14 residues. Germline V CDR1 and CDR2: SGHAT, FQNNGV. V gave up 4 bases and J gave up 7 bases, with 17 bases separating them. The CDR3: CASSSSGTTGEQYV. The CDR3 DNA is TGTGCCAGCAGCTCGTCCGGGACAACGGGGGAGCAGTACGTC.

The chain joins TRBV9 to TRBJ2-2; a possible D gene is TRBD1 (6 bases). The CDR3 is 14 residues long. Germline V gene lookup returns CDR1 SGDLS and CDR2 YYNGEE. The V end lost 7 bases, the J end lost 0 bases, and 10 bases lay between the germline ends. DNA of the CDR3: TGTGCCAGCGGACAGAGTTCGAACACCGGGGAGCTGTTTTTT. Translation: CASGQSSNTGELFF.

J is TRBJ2-1 and V is TRBV6-4, with 7 positions matching TRBD1. V was pared by 1 base and J by 3 bases, with 6 bases of the junction left unmatched. The CDR3 consists of 16 residues. Germline values: CDR1 MRHNA, CDR2 SNTAGT. The CDR3 here is CASSDWPGQFYNEQFF. DNA of the CDR3: TGTGCCAGCAGTGACTGGCCGGGACAGTTCTACAATGAGCAGTTCTTC.

The chain carries TRBV9 and TRBJ2-1; D remains unclear. The germline gives CDR1 SGDLS, CDR2 YYNGEE. The CDR3 is 14 amino acids. V lost 0 bases and J lost 6, with 10 bases in between. The CDR3 sequence is CASSVVSEPNEQFF. As DNA, the CDR3 is TGTGCCAGCAGCGTAGTGAGCGAACCCAATGAGCAGTTCTTC.

The chain combines TRBV19 with TRBJ2-3; TRBD2 agrees at 8 bases. The CDR3 length is 16 residues. The J segment lost 0 bases and the V segment lost 5 bases, leaving 7 bases of the junction unmatched. The germline CDR1 and CDR2 sequences are LNHDA and SQIVND (reference sequence). The CDR3 DNA sequence: TGTGCCAGTAGTTGGCGGGGGGCCTCTAGCACAGATACGCAGTATTTT. Protein: CASSWRGASSTDTQYF.

This clone has a single count. V is TRBV2 and J is TRBJ2-5; 7 nucleotides align to TRBD1. There are 16 residues in the CDR3. Trimming took 6 bases from V and 5 from J; bases not matched to a gene: 15. The germline V gene encodes CDR1 SNHLY and CDR2 FYNNEI. The CDR3 coding sequence is TGTGCCAGCAGGAGGACCGCGGCCAGGGGGATTGAGACCCAGTACTTC. Translating it yields CASRRTAARGIETQYF.

The J gene is TRBJ2-7, the V gene TRBV27; D gene unclear. The V gene's germline CDR1 is MNHEY and CDR2 SMNVEV (reference sequence). V was cut by 0 bases and J by 3 bases, with 15 bases left in between. The CDR3 extends over 16 amino acids. The CDR3 region has the DNA TGTGCCAGCAGTTTATCGGTTAGTGACTCTATCTACGAGCAGTACTTC. It is translated as CASSLSVSDSIYEQYF.

V is TRBV18 and J is TRBJ2-1; D uncertain. The germline V and J ends were trimmed by 2 bases and 8 bases, with 4 bases remaining between them. The CDR3 spans 11 residues. Germline-derived CDR1 and CDR2 are KGHSH and LQKENI. CDR3 sequence (DNA): TGTGCCAGCTCACCAATGGATGAGCAGTTCTTC. Translating gives CASSPMDEQFF.

The chain carries TRBV19 and TRBJ1-2, with 9 positions matching TRBD1. This CDR3 comprises 15 residues. Germline V CDR1 and CDR2: LNHDA, SQIVND (reference sequence). Germline trimming cut 4 bases from V and 3 bases from J; bases unmatched to any gene: 6. The CDR3: CASSTSGTGYYGYTF. CDR3 nucleotide sequence: TGTGCCAGTAGTACTTCCGGGACAGGGTACTATGGCTACACCTTC.

The J gene is TRBJ2-2, the V gene TRBV9; 9 positions match TRBD1. The CDR3 totals 15 residues. Unmatched junction bases numbered 5, after V lost 3 bases and J lost 5 bases. The germline V gene encodes CDR1 SGDLS and CDR2 YYNGEE. The CDR3 protein is CASSGLGQGTGELFF. In nucleotides, the CDR3 is TGTGCCAGCAGCGGACTGGGACAGGGAACCGGGGAGCTGTTTTTT. The whole variable domain, filled in from reference TRBV9 and TRBJ2-2, reads DSGVTQTPKHLITATGQRVTLRCSPRSGDLSVYWYQQSLDQGLQFLIQYYNGEERAKGNILERFSAQQFPDLHSELNLSSLELGDSALYFCASSGLGQGTGELFFGEGSRLTVL.

This clone was found a few times. The rearrangement uses TRBV10-1 and TRBJ2-7, with D possibly being TRBD2 (6 bases). Trimming took off 0 bases at V and 6 bases at J, with 18 bases between the two ends. This CDR3 region has 16 residues. Germline V lookup: CDR1 WNHNN, CDR2 SYGVQD (reference sequence). CDR3 nucleotides: TGCGCCAGCAGTGAGTCGCGGGGCGGTTCTCTGGGCGAGCAGTACTTC. Translated, it gives CASSESRGGSLGEQYF.